This T cell receptor beta chain was captured by sequencing in a study of T cell repertoires in cytomegalovirus infection. At the level of the study: Public TCR beta signature analysis indicated the presence of both CMV infection and matching HLA type. Study results and caveats: The ex vivo response showed dominance by HLA-C-restricted CMV-specific TCR beta clonotypes.

The V and J ends lost 9 bases and 2 bases respectively, with 16 bases between them. The CDR3 runs to 14 residues. TCRdb redid the calling of the reads with MiXCR, one entry per CDR3 protein. The profile shows 600,000 to 700,000 distinct CDR3 sequences, around 30% of them singletons. This clonotype appeared a few times. Its antigen is currently unknown. The V and J genes are TRBV12-3 or TRBV12-4 and TRBJ2-5; the D gene is possibly TRBD1 (6 bases). The input for sequencing was cultured PBMCs, taken from culture after CMV antigen stimulation. This TCR was recovered from a human donor in good health (CMV status not recorded). Some clones in this sample may be carry-over from other donors' samples. The DNA of the CDR3 is TGTGCCAGTTACCCGCAGGGGACACAAGAGACCCAGTACTTC. It encodes CASYPQGTQETQYF.